The rows below give T cell receptor beta chains drawn from one sample of a study of cytomegalovirus exposure and HLA in healthy donors. The repertoire was sequenced with immunoSEQ multiplex PCR; TCRdb's copy has only in-frame clones and lacks some. The sample shows about 120,000 clones, under 85% of them seen only once. Material for sequencing was PBMCs. These receptors all come from a man aged 35 to 55 in good health and CMV-seropositive. Each CDR3 is given with its conserved first and last residue. D genes are given only for firm matches. Some rows have no size entry. The others give once, few or many, or a class for an expanded clone.

CASLKEPGDTQYF | TGTGCCAGCTTGAAAGAACCCGGGGATACGCAGTATTTT | TRBJ2-3 | TRBV6-6 | 13 | NA | NA
CASSLGPTGTTEAFF | TGCGCCAGCAGCTTGGGCCCGACAGGGACTACTGAAGCTTTCTTT | TRBJ1-1 | TRBV5-1 | 15 | once | TRBD1
CASSSLQGVLYEQYF | TGCGCCAGCAGCTCACTACAGGGGGTCCTCTACGAGCAGTACTTC | TRBJ2-7 | TRBV5-1 | 15 | NA | TRBD1
CASSQGDRGNIQYF | TGCGCCAGCAGTCAGGGGGACAGGGGTAACATTCAGTACTTC | TRBJ2-4 | TRBV4-1 | 14 | NA | TRBD1
CASSMGQGNTGELFF | TGTGCCAGCAGCATGGGACAGGGGAACACCGGGGAGCTGTTTTTT | TRBJ2-2 | TRBV7-2 | 15 | NA | TRBD1
CASRTQPGGLNQPQHF | TGTGCCAGCAGGACTCAACCCGGGGGGCTTAATCAGCCCCAGCATTTT | TRBJ1-5 | TRBV5-5 | 16 | NA | NA
CASSLSGVTYNEQFF | TGCGCCAGCAGCTTGTCAGGGGTAACCTACAATGAGCAGTTCTTC | TRBJ2-1 | TRBV5-1 | 15 | NA | NA
CASNSDRGLTDTQYF | TGTGCCAGCAACTCGGACAGGGGGCTTACAGATACGCAGTATTTT | TRBJ2-3 | TRBV5-6 | 15 | once | TRBD1
CASSEGAKTGGYTF | TGTGCCAGCAGTGAAGGCGCCAAAACGGGGGGCTACACCTTC | TRBJ1-2 | TRBV6-1 | 14 | NA | NA
CASSTTGSDTQYF | TGTGCCAGCAGCACGACAGGGTCCGATACGCAGTATTTT | TRBJ2-3 | TRBV5-6 | 13 | NA | TRBD1
CASSFQGSTNEKLFF | TGTGCCAGCAGCTTCCAGGGTAGCACTAATGAAAAACTGTTTTTT | TRBJ1-4 | TRBV7-9 | 15 | NA | NA
CASSYSGQGADTQYF | TGTGCCAGCAGTTACTCTGGCCAGGGGGCAGATACGCAGTATTTT | TRBJ2-3 | TRBV6-5 | 15 | NA | TRBD1
CSVGPGSPTYEQYF | TGCAGCGTTGGCCCGGGATCCCCTACCTACGAGCAGTACTTC | TRBJ2-7 | TRBV29-1 | 14 | NA | NA
CASNGWDRDPPALGAFF | TGTGCCAGCAACGGATGGGACAGGGATCCCCCTGCCCTGGGGGCTTTCTTT | TRBJ1-1 | TRBV2 | 17 | NA | TRBD1
CASSEQGWDTEAFF | TGTGCCAGCAGTGAACAGGGTTGGGACACTGAAGCTTTCTTT | TRBJ1-1 | TRBV2 | 14 | NA | NA
CASSLDINSYNEQFF | TGTGCCAGCAGTTTAGACATTAACTCCTACAATGAGCAGTTCTTC | TRBJ2-1 | TRBV28 | 15 | NA | NA
CASSPDSYSNQPQHF | TGTGCCAGCAGTCCGGACAGCTATAGCAATCAGCCCCAGCATTTT | TRBJ1-5 | TRBV25-1 | 15 | NA | NA
CASRDTGNYNSPLHF | TGTGCCAGCAGGGATACAGGGAATTATAATTCACCCCTCCACTTT | TRBJ1-6 | TRBV7-8 | 15 | NA | NA
CASSLWAEQETQYF | TGTGCCAGCAGCTTATGGGCAGAACAAGAGACCCAGTACTTC | TRBJ2-5 | TRBV11-2 | 14 | NA | NA
CASSTGTGNQPQHF | TGCGCCAGCAGCACCGGGACAGGGAATCAGCCCCAGCATTTT | TRBJ1-5 | TRBV5-1 | 14 | NA | TRBD1
CASSLGAGGNYEQYF | TGTGCCAGCAGCTTGGGGGCAGGGGGCAACTACGAGCAGTACTTC | TRBJ2-7 | TRBV5-5 | 15 | NA | TRBD1
CASSSITGMNSPLHF | TGTGCCAGCAGCTCCATAACAGGGATGAATTCACCCCTCCACTTT | TRBJ1-6 | TRBV11-1 | 15 | NA | NA
CASSSRAGGQSEKLFF | TGCGCCAGCAGCTCCCGTGCCGGGGGGCAAAGTGAAAAACTGTTTTTT | TRBJ1-4 | TRBV5-1 | 16 | NA | NA
CASSYVAGDQETQYF | TGTGCCAGCAGCTATGTAGCGGGGGACCAAGAGACCCAGTACTTC | TRBJ2-5 | TRBV4-2 | 15 | NA | TRBD2
CASSLGQDNQPQHF | TGTGCCAGCAGCCTGGGACAGGACAATCAGCCCCAGCATTTT | TRBJ1-5 | TRBV5-4 | 14 | NA | TRBD1
CASSSTMNAHEQYF | TGTGCCAGCAGCTCTACGATGAATGCCCACGAGCAGTACTTC | TRBJ2-7 | TRBV11-3 | 14 | NA | NA
CASSPGGVSGTEAFF | TGTGCCAGCAGCCCCGGGGGGGTCTCTGGCACTGAAGCTTTCTTT | TRBJ1-1 | TRBV6-1 | 15 | few | NA
CASSPYRGLSLNTEAFF | TGCGCCAGCAGCCCATACAGGGGGCTTAGTCTGAACACTGAAGCTTTCTTT | TRBJ1-1 | TRBV5-1 | 17 | NA | TRBD1
CASSPPGGYNEQFF | TGTGCCAGCAGCCCCCCGGGGGGGTACAATGAGCAGTTCTTC | TRBJ2-1 | TRBV5-4 | 14 | NA | TRBD2
CASKSETGWGYTF | TGTGCCAGCAAAAGTGAGACAGGGTGGGGCTACACCTTC | TRBJ1-2 | TRBV28 | 13 | NA | TRBD1
CASSLGRETYNEQFF | TGCGCCAGCAGCTTGGGCCGGGAGACCTACAATGAGCAGTTCTTC | TRBJ2-1 | TRBV5-1 | 15 | NA | NA
CSQGSYRRASYEQYF | TGCAGCCAAGGGTCCTATCGGAGGGCCTCCTACGAGCAGTACTTC | TRBJ2-7 | TRBV29-1 | 15 | NA | NA
CASSQDRGLFEQYF | TGTGCCAGCAGCCAGGACAGGGGGCTGTTTGAGCAGTACTTC | TRBJ2-7 | TRBV28 | 14 | NA | TRBD1
CASSQGGTSNEKLFF | TGCGCCAGCAGCCAAGGGGGAACTAGTAATGAAAAACTGTTTTTT | TRBJ1-4 | TRBV4-3 | 15 | few | NA
CASSYSAGGAYEQYF | TGTGCCAGCAGTTACTCAGCGGGCGGGGCCTACGAGCAGTACTTC | TRBJ2-7 | TRBV27 | 15 | NA | NA
CASSQDRRAPNTEAFF | TGCGCCAGCAGCCAAGATAGGAGGGCCCCGAACACTGAAGCTTTCTTT | TRBJ1-1 | TRBV4-1 | 16 | NA | NA
CASSLTGVTGELFF | TGTGCCAGCAGTTTGACAGGGGTCACCGGGGAGCTGTTTTTT | TRBJ2-2 | TRBV5-6 | 14 | NA | TRBD1
CASSNRDRGTHEQYF | TGTGCCAGTAGTAACCGGGACAGGGGGACTCATGAGCAGTACTTC | TRBJ2-7 | TRBV19 | 15 | NA | TRBD1
CASSIQDGYEAFF | TGCGCCAGCAGCATACAGGACGGTTATGAAGCTTTCTTT | TRBJ1-1 | TRBV4-1 | 13 | once | NA
CASSDLASNNEQFF | TGTGCCAGTAGTGACTTGGCCAGCAACAATGAGCAGTTCTTC | TRBJ2-1 | TRBV19 | 14 | few | NA
CASSRDNGANVLTF | TGTGCCAGCAGTCGGGACAACGGGGCCAACGTCCTGACTTTC | TRBJ2-6 | TRBV2 | 14 | NA | NA
CASSQDPQGAPGYTF | TGCGCCAGCAGCCAAGATCCCCAGGGGGCGCCGGGCTACACCTTC | TRBJ1-2 | TRBV4-1 | 15 | NA | TRBD1
CASSVAPGLLTDTQYF | TGTGCCAGCAGCGTAGCCCCCGGGTTATTGACAGATACGCAGTATTTT | TRBJ2-3 | TRBV9 | 16 | NA | NA
CASSEQGQGNQPQHF | TGTGCCAGCAGCGAACAGGGCCAGGGCAATCAGCCCCAGCATTTT | TRBJ1-5 | TRBV9 | 15 | once | NA
CASKPEVWPYGYTF | TGTGCCAGCAAACCGGAGGTTTGGCCCTATGGCTACACCTTC | TRBJ1-2 | TRBV5-6 | 14 | NA | NA
CASSLQTGTYEQYF | TGTGCCAGCAGTTTACAGACAGGGACCTACGAGCAGTACTTC | TRBJ2-7 | TRBV28 | 14 | NA | TRBD1
CASSIGTAMNQPQHF | TGTGCCAGCAGCATTGGGACAGCGATGAATCAGCCCCAGCATTTT | TRBJ1-5 | TRBV5-8 | 15 | NA | TRBD1
CASRPSVLGAVDIQYF | TGTGCCAGCAGGCCATCCGTACTGGGGGCGGTCGACATTCAGTACTTC | TRBJ2-4 | TRBV7-9 | 16 | NA | NA